This T cell receptor (beta chain) was obtained from a study of T cell responses to AZD1222 COVID-19 vaccine. Findings and limits, study-wide: Increased Spike-specific TCR breadth and depth were observed after two AZD1222 doses. Among those given AZD1222, only five or six were seropositive at baseline.

Clones were sequenced by immunoSEQ multiplex PCR, and TCRdb holds only the in-frame ones, with some missing. The sample lists 130,000 to 150,000 clones, 88% occurring once. Notes on this clone: Its antigen is not identified.

From germline, CDR1 is KGHSH and CDR2 LQKENI. The CDR3 has 15 amino acids. The V gene lost 4 bases and the J gene lost 1 base, with 10 bases spanning the gap. This specimen consisted of peripheral blood, obtained on day 0 of MenACWY control vaccination. The chain uses TRBV18 and TRBJ2-2; tentative D call: TRBD2 (5 bases). This clonotype was obtained from an adult in good health. CDR3 residues: CASSRTGGNTGELFF. Written as DNA, the CDR3 is TGTGCCAGCTCACGTACTGGAGGGAACACCGGGGAGCTGTTTTTT.